These 18 T cell receptor beta chains were all obtained from the same sample, sequenced in a study of Ad26.COV2.S vaccination and SARS-CoV-2 variants. Treatment described: approximately 18 received Ad26.COV2.S at low or high dose, single or two shots; about 5 received placebo; per-sample allocation not given. The samples date from day 63 after the first vaccine or placebo injection. Profiling relied on immunoSEQ multiplex PCR, and the TCRdb table lists in-frame clones only, not all of them. The sample includes about 420,000 clones, 85% to 90% of them seen just once. This specimen was peripheral blood, taken in a trial of Ad26.COV2.S vaccine versus placebo. All receptors derive from a person between 18 and 60 years old who received the Ad26.COV2.S COVID-19 vaccine or a placebo.

V is TRBV30 and J is TRBJ2-7; perhaps TRBD1 as D (6 bases). The CDR3 covers 13 residues. CDR1 and CDR2 (germline): GTSNPN, SVGIG (reference sequence). Trimming removed 1 base at V and 3 bases at J, with 10 bases between. The CDR3 sequence is CAWSAGEYYEQYF. The CDR3 DNA reads TGTGCCTGGAGTGCAGGGGAGTACTACGAGCAGTACTTC. Drawing the rest from reference TRBV30 and TRBJ2-7, the complete variable domain is SQTIHQWPATLVQPVGSPLSLECTVEGTSNPNLYWYRQAAGRGLQLLFYSVGIGQISSEVPQNLSASRPQDRQFILSSKKLLLSDSGFYLCAWSAGEYYEQYFGPGTRLTVT.

The chain uses TRBV4-2 and TRBJ2-7; D may be TRBD1 or TRBD2 (6 bases each). V lost 1 base to trimming and J lost 4 bases, with 17 bases between them. The germline CDR1 and CDR2 sequences are LGHNA and YNFKEQ. CDR3 size: 16 residues. CDR3 protein: CASSQVLGGLGYEQYF. CDR3 sequence (DNA): TGTGCCAGCAGCCAAGTTTTAGGGGGGCTGGGGTACGAGCAGTACTTC.

The chain recombines TRBV24-1 with TRBJ2-1; tentative D call: TRBD1 (6 bases). V was pared by 4 bases and J by 0 bases, with 12 bases between. The CDR3 has 16 amino acids. CDR1 is KGHDR and CDR2 is SFDVKD in the germline V gene. CDR3: CATSDNDRPSYNEQFF. CDR3 coding DNA: TGTGCCACCAGTGACAATGACAGGCCCTCCTACAATGAGCAGTTCTTC.

The chain joins TRBV2 to TRBJ2-3; 10 nucleotides line up with TRBD2. The CDR3 is 16 amino acids. The junction had 11 bases not matched to a gene; V was cut back by 4 bases and J by 7 bases. From germline, CDR1 is SNHLY and CDR2 FYNNEI. The CDR3 DNA reads TGTGCCAGCAGTGCGGTAGCGGGGGGCCGAGTCAATACGCAGTATTTT. Amino acid sequence: CASSAVAGGRVNTQYF. The variable domain in full, completed from reference TRBV2 and TRBJ2-3, reads EPEVTQTPSHQVTQMGQEVILRCVPISNHLYFYWYRQILGQKVEFLVSFYNNEISEKSEIFDDQFSVERPDGSNFTLKIRSTKLEDSAMYFCASSAVAGGRVNTQYFGPGTRLTVL.

There are a few counts of this clone. J is TRBJ2-7 and V is TRBV19, with D unclear. The germline V gene has CDR1 LNHDA and CDR2 SQIVND (reference sequence). The V and J ends lost 1 base and 5 bases respectively, with 9 bases between them. CDR3 length: 13 amino acids. The CDR3 region is CASSIGIGNEQYF. Here the CDR3 DNA reads TGTGCCAGTAGTATAGGGATTGGAAACGAGCAGTACTTC.

This chain uses TRBV10-2 with TRBJ1-2, with TRBD1 matching 9 bases. Germline loops: CDR1 WSHSY, CDR2 SAAADI. J lost 3 bases, V lost 8 bases, and 7 bases had no gene match. This CDR3 region has 14 residues. This CDR3 is CASGVGQGYYGYTF. The CDR3 DNA is TGCGCCAGCGGAGTAGGACAGGGGTACTATGGCTACACCTTC.

The chain links TRBV15 to TRBJ1-2; perhaps TRBD1 as D (6 bases). The germline V gene encodes CDR1 LNHNV and CDR2 YYDKDF (reference sequence). V lost 11 bases and J lost 7, with 20 bases in between. This CDR3 is 13 amino acids long. In DNA form, the CDR3 reads TGTGCCGAACCGACAGGACCAGTTCTTGGCTACACCTTC. It codes for CAEPTGPVLGYTF.

This sequence joins TRBV3-1 (or the pseudogene TRBV3-2) and TRBJ2-1, with D perhaps TRBD2 (5 bases). This CDR3 is built from 13 residues. The V and J ends lost 0 bases and 8 bases respectively, with 8 bases between them. From germline, CDR1 is LGHDT and CDR2 YNNKEL (reference sequence). CDR3 amino acids: CASSQEDGDEQFF. As DNA, the CDR3 is TGTGCCAGCAGCCAAGAAGACGGGGATGAGCAGTTCTTC.

This rearrangement joins TRBV6-2 or TRBV6-3 to TRBJ2-7, with D possibly being TRBD1 or TRBD2 (5 bases each). V was cut by 2 bases and J by 2 bases, with 10 bases left in between. Germline V gene lookup returns CDR1 MNHEY and CDR2 SVGEGT. The length of the CDR3 is 14 residues. The CDR3 nucleotides read TGTGCCAGCAGTTACGTGCAGGGACCCTACGAGCAGTACTTC. Translating gives CASSYVQGPYEQYF.

In the case of this clone: The same CDR3 arises from other DNA sequences in this sample as well. V and J are TRBV9 and TRBJ2-7, with 7 bases lining up with TRBD2. Looked up from germline, CDR1 is SGDLS and CDR2 is YYNGEE. The junction had 0 bases not matched to a gene; V was cut back by 0 bases and J by 0 bases. The CDR3 extends over 14 amino acids. Written as DNA, the CDR3 is TGTGCCAGCAGCGTAGCTAGCGGCTCCTACGAGCAGTACTTC. Translating gives CASSVASGSYEQYF.

This clone appeared once. The rearrangement uses TRBV19 and TRBJ2-5; 11 bases map to TRBD1. The CDR3 sequence is 16 residues long. CDR1 is LNHDA, CDR2 SQIVND, per germline (reference sequence). With V trimmed by 7 bases and J by 1 base, 8 bases remained unmatched. DNA of the CDR3: TGTGCCAGTACCACTCCGGGACAGGGGGGCCAAGAGACCCAGTACTTC. Translation gives CASTTPGQGGQETQYF. Full variable domain (missing parts from reference TRBV19 and TRBJ2-5): DGGITQSPKYLFRKEGQNVTLSCEQNLNHDAMYWYRQDPGQGLRLIYYSQIVNDFQKGDIAEGYSVSREKKESFPLTVTSAQKNPTAFYLCASTTPGQGGQETQYFGPGTRLLVL.

This chain connects TRBV7-9 to TRBJ2-5; TRBD1 aligns across 7 bases. Germline trimming cut 5 bases from V and 1 base from J; bases unmatched to any gene: 4. The germline V gene has CDR1 SEHNR and CDR2 FQNEAQ (reference sequence). The CDR3 totals 14 residues. In DNA form, the CDR3 reads TGTGCCAGCAGCGATCGGACAGGCCAAGAGACCCAGTACTTC. Its protein product is CASSDRTGQETQYF.

The V gene is TRBV6-5, the J gene TRBJ1-1; weak D call: TRBD1 (5 bases). CDR3 size: 13 residues. V was clipped by 7 bases and J by 1 base, with 10 bases between them. Germline loops: CDR1 MNHEY, CDR2 SVGAGI. The CDR3 region is CASTPGPNTEAFF. CDR3 bases: TGTGCCAGCACCCCGGGGCCGAACACTGAAGCTTTCTTT.

The chain couples TRBV29-1 to TRBJ2-5; D not resolved. The length of the CDR3 is 11 residues. The germline gives CDR1 SQVTM, CDR2 ANQGSEA. With 5 bases removed from V and 3 bases from J, the gap between germline ends came to 7 bases. The CDR3 reads CSVQPEETQYF. CDR3 nucleotide sequence: TGCAGCGTTCAGCCCGAAGAGACCCAGTACTTC.

The V call is TRBV4-1, the J call TRBJ1-1; no definite D call. Between the trimmed V and J ends, which lost 3 bases and 6 bases, there was a span of 14 bases. Per germline, CDR1 MGHRA and CDR2 YSYEKL. The CDR3 spans 14 residues. This chain's CDR3 is CASSQHVAQPEAFF. In DNA form, the CDR3 reads TGCGCCAGCAGCCAGCACGTCGCACAGCCTGAAGCTTTCTTT.

The chain joins TRBV4-1 to TRBJ2-1; TRBD2 matches 11 bases. The germline V gene encodes CDR1 MGHRA and CDR2 YSYEKL. The CDR3 covers 15 residues. The V and J ends lost 4 bases and 10 bases, in that order; junction bases with no gene match: 9. The CDR3 nucleotides are TGCGCCAGCAGCCTTGGATGGGGACTAGCGGTCGAGCAGTTCTTC. Translating gives CASSLGWGLAVEQFF.

CDR3 in amino acids: CASSSIGVAEYGLEQYF. The DNA for the CDR3 is TGTGCCAGCAGCTCCATTGGGGTGGCTGAATATGGGCTCGAGCAGTACTTC. The chain is built from TRBV6-2 or TRBV6-3 and TRBJ2-7; D gene uncertain. The germline gives CDR1 MNHEY, CDR2 SVGEGT. There are 17 residues in the CDR3. V was cut by 6 bases and J by 6 bases, with 27 bases left in between.

The chain is built from TRBV27 and TRBJ2-3, with D possibly being TRBD1 (5 bases). The CDR3 spans 17 residues. Trimming removed 2 bases at V and 4 bases at J, with 19 bases between. Germline CDR1 MNHEY, CDR2 SMNVEV (reference sequence). The CDR3 here is CASSLSRTHYAPDTQYF. The CDR3, as DNA: TGTGCCAGCAGTTTAAGCCGGACACACTACGCACCAGATACGCAGTATTTT.